The T cell receptor beta chain under discussion was sequenced for a study of human T cells and chemical hapten exposure. Study-wide results and limits: Higher patch test scores went with higher counts of PT1 expanded TCRs.

Individual cDNA molecules each carried unique molecular identifiers attached by the library. One entry per CDR3 protein, called by TCRdb with MiXCR from the RACE reads. In the table there are approximately 320,000 distinct CDR3 sequences, around 5.5% of which are singletons. With regard to this clonotype: Its antigen remains unidentified.

The time point: pre-sensitization, week 0. The treatment denotes: therapeutic diphenylcyclopropenone sensitization with weekly scalp DPC. Germline loops: CDR1 LGHDT, CDR2 YNNKEL (reference sequence). V shed 3 bases and J shed 0 bases, with 16 bases lying between them. This CDR3 has 17 amino acids. The sample was whole blood, taken in connection with sensitization to the hapten diphenylcyclopropenone (DPC). The chain joins TRBV3-1 to TRBJ2-3; D call uncertain. The sequence derives from a woman aged 18-35 years with alopecia areata. Some clones in this sample may be carry-over from other donors' samples. DNA for the CDR3: TGTGCCAGCAGCCACCTCACAGAGTTAGCTAGCACAGATACGCAGTATTTT. Its protein is CASSHLTELASTDTQYF.